Below are 3 T cell receptor beta chains sequenced from a single sample in a study of blood T cells in healthy people across ages. Combining a sample-barcoded 5' primer with a J-beta primer mix, a second PCR ran for roughly 6 to 12 cycles. TCRdb ran MiXCR on the 5' RACE reads and lists one entry per CDR3 protein. The data show 700,000 to 950,000 distinct CDR3 sequences, over 45% seen once. Specimen: blood. The receptors were gathered from a man aged 25-40 years in good health.

This clonotype was seen a handful of times. The CDR3 coding sequence is TGCAGCGTTGAAGGCGTGAACACTGAAGCTTTCTTT. It encodes CSVEGVNTEAFF. This sequence joins TRBV29-1 and TRBJ1-1; no reliable D call. CDR3 size: 12 residues. Germline CDR1 reads SQVTM; CDR2 reads ANQGSEA. Trimming removed 1 base from V and 0 bases from J, with 3 bases in between.

This clonotype showed up just once. The chain is built from TRBV9 and TRBJ1-2; D is undetermined. CDR3 size: 13 residues. In germline, CDR1 is SGDLS, CDR2 YYNGEE. Trimming pared 0 bases from V and 10 bases from J, leaving 13 bases between. In nucleotides, the CDR3 is TGTGCCAGCAGCGTAGTGGGCCAGGATCTCTACACCTTC. Protein: CASSVVGQDLYTF.

A few counts support this clonotype. The rearrangement uses TRBV7-9 and TRBJ1-2; D unclear. This CDR3 is built from 14 residues. Trimming left V 5 bases short and J 0 bases short, with 10 bases between. Per the germline V gene, CDR1 is SEHNR and CDR2 is FQNEAQ (reference sequence). The DNA for the CDR3 is TGTGCCAGCAGCCGAAGCTACCCTAACTATGGCTACACCTTC. Translating it yields CASSRSYPNYGYTF. Full variable domain (rest looked up from reference TRBV7-9 and TRBJ1-2): DTGVSQNPRHKITKRGQNVTFRCDPISEHNRLYWYRQTLGQGPEFLTYFQNEAQLEKSRLLSDRFSAERPKGSFSTLEIQRTEQGDSAMYLCASSRSYPNYGYTFGSGTRLTVV.